The 7 T cell receptor beta chains below were found in one sample sequenced in a study of monozygotic twins with inflammatory bowel disease. TCRdb reanalyzed the 5' RACE reads, giving one entry per CDR3 protein sequence and no DNA. The sample table sets out a few hundred thousand distinct CDR3 sequences. The sample consisted of blood. The receptors here all came from a human donor with ulcerative colitis or Crohn's disease, or a healthy co-twin of an affected twin (not recorded which).

The rearrangement links TRBV4-2 to TRBJ1-6. The CDR3 runs to 13 residues. Germline lookup yields CDR1 LGHNA and CDR2 YNFKEQ. The CDR3 loop reads CASSQLGNSPLHF.

This chain links TRBV5-1 with TRBJ2-7; checking the TCRdb D call of TRBD1 is not possible without DNA. This CDR3 is 15 amino acids long. CDR1 is SGHRS, CDR2 YFSETQ, per germline. The CDR3: CASRILGQGSYEQYF. The whole variable domain, filled in from reference TRBV5-1 and TRBJ2-7, reads KAGVTQTPRYLIKTRGQQVTLSCSPISGHRSVSWYQQTPGQGLQFLFEYFSETQRNKGNFPGRFSGRQFSNSRSEMNVSTLELGDSALYLCASRILGQGSYEQYFGPGTRLTVT.

The chain joins TRBV12-3 or TRBV12-4 to TRBJ1-6. The CDR3 has 15 amino acids. CDR3 in amino acids: CASSKGRPYNSPLHF.

The rearrangement uses TRBV5-6 and TRBJ2-3. The CDR3 contains 17 residues. CDR1 is SGHDT, CDR2 YYEEEE, per germline. CDR3: CASSLDQRIPHTDTQYF. Variable domain in full (rest from reference TRBV5-6 and TRBJ2-3): DAGVTQSPTHLIKTRGQQVTLRCSPKSGHDTVSWYQQALGQGPQFIFQYYEEEERQRGNFPDRFSGHQFPNYSSELNVNALLLGDSALYLCASSLDQRIPHTDTQYFGPGTRLTVL.

V and J are TRBV7-2 and TRBJ2-1; the D call of TRBD2 rests on TCRdb alone, since no DNA is present to check it. Germline V gene sequence: CDR1 SGHTA, CDR2 FQGNSA. The CDR3 length is 14 residues. CDR3 protein: CASSPPGGNNEQFF.

The chain carries TRBV5-4 and TRBJ1-1; the TCRdb D gene call, TRBD1, has no DNA to confirm it. This CDR3 is built from 15 residues. The germline V gene has CDR1 SGHNT and CDR2 YYREEE (reference sequence). The CDR3 reads CASSIPAAGKAEAFF.

The chain uses TRBV10-3 and TRBJ2-3. The germline V gene encodes CDR1 ENHRY and CDR2 SYGVKD. This CDR3 is built from 11 residues. The CDR3 is CAIRNADTQYF.